This T cell receptor (beta chain) derives from a study of blood T cell repertoires in COVID-19. Study information: Samples representing acute and convalescent COVID-19 were sourced from the United States, Italy and Spain. Sources were T cells, B-cell-depleted T cells, or PBMCs; the material itself was cDNA or gDNA.

Sequencing used immunoSEQ multiplex PCR; TCRdb keeps in-frame clones, though not all of them. The sample has roughly 290,000 clones, approximately 86% seen once; the top ten hold 0.75% to 0.95%. Patients of the Seattle cohort, enrolled during active infection, were followed longitudinally. The CDR3 consists of 14 residues. The V and J genes are TRBV21-1 and TRBJ2-5; the table names TRBD2, a call not compared with the DNA. TRBV21-1 is deemed a pseudogene. The sequencing sample was made of peripheral blood. The TCR was taken from a human donor with COVID-19, enrolled during active disease. The donor label of this sample is uncertain. The CDR3 loop reads CASSKREVRETQYF. The DNA of the CDR3 is TGTGCCAGCAGCAAACGGGAGGTGCGCGAGACCCAGTACTTC.